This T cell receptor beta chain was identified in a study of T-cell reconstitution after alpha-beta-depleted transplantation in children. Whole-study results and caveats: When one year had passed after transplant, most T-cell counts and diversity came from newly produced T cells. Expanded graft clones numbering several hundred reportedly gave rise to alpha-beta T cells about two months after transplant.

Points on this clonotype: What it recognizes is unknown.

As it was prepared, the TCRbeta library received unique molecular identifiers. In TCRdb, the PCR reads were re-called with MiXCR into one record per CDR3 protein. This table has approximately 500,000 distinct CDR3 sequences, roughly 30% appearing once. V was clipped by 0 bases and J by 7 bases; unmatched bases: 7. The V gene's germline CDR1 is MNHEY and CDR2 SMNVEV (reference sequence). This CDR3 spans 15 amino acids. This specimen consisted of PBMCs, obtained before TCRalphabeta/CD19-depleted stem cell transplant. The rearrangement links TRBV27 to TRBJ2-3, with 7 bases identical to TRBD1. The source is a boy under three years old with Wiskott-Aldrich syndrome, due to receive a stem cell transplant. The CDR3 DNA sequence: TGTGCCAGCAGTTTATCCGACAGGGAAGGAAATACGCAGTATTTT. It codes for CASSLSDREGNTQYF.